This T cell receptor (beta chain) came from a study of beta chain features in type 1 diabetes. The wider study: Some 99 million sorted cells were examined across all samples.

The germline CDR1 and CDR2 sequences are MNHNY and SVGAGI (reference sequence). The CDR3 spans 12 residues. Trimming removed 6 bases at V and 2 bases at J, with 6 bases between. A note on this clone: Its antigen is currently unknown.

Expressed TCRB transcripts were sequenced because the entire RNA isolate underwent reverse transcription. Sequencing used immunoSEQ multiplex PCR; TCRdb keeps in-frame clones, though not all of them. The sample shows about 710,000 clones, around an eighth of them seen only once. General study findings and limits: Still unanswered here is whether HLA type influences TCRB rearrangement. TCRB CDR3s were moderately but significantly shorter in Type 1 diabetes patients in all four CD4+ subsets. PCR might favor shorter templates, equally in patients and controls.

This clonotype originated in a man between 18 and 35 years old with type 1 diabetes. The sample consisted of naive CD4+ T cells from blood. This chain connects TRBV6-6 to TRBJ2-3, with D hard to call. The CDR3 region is CASSLYTDTQYF. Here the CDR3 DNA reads TGTGCCAGCAGCCTATACACAGATACGCAGTATTTT.